The 17 T cell receptor beta chains below come from one sample, sequenced in a study. TCRdb redid the calling of the RT-PCR reads with MiXCR, one entry per CDR3 protein. The sample consists of about 680,000 distinct CDR3 sequences, 14% of them appearing once. The sequenced material came from memory CD4+ T cells from blood. The receptors derive from a female donor in good health, serving as a healthy control.

This chain uses TRBV18 with TRBJ2-2, with TRBD1 matching over 8 bases. With V trimmed by 3 bases and J by 6 bases, 12 bases remained unmatched. CDR3 length equals 17 residues. Germline V gene sequence: CDR1 KGHSH, CDR2 LQKENI. Here the CDR3 reads CASSPTTGAAGAGELFF. CDR3 DNA sequence: TGTGCCAGCTCACCGACGACAGGGGCCGCAGGTGCCGGGGAGCTGTTTTTT.

This clonotype was seen a few times. This chain links TRBV20-1 with TRBJ2-7; the D gene is possibly TRBD2 (6 bases). The CDR3 spans 15 residues. Trimming pared 5 bases from V and 4 bases from J, leaving 21 bases between. Germline CDR1 and CDR2: DFQATT and SNEGSKA (reference sequence). In DNA, the CDR3 is TGCAGTGCTGAAACCCAATTCGGGGGTGGATACGAGCAGTACTTC. Translating it yields CSAETQFGGGYEQYF.

To note about this clonotype: This could be a read error, since a much larger clone is one nucleotide away. The chain uses TRBV20-1 and TRBJ1-2; TRBD1 might be the D (6 bases). From germline, CDR1 is DFQATT and CDR2 SNEGSKA (reference sequence). CDR3 size: 12 residues. Written as DNA, the CDR3 is TGCAGTACGGGACATACCAACTATTGCTACACCTTC. It translates to CSTGHTNYCYTF.

About this clonotype itself: At one end the junction does not follow the germline gene, possibly because of a read error. The rearrangement links TRBV20-1 to TRBJ2-4, with D hard to call. This CDR3 contains 9 residues. Germline CDR1 is DFQATT and CDR2 is SNEGSKA (reference sequence). CDR3 protein: CSASRPGVF. As DNA, the CDR3 is TGCAGTGCTAGTCGTCCTGGGGTATTC.

The chain employs TRBV3-1 and TRBJ2-7, with D unclear. The germline gives CDR1 LGHDT, CDR2 YNNKEL (reference sequence). The CDR3 is 12 residues long. With 3 bases removed from V and 4 bases from J, the gap between germline ends came to 7 bases. In DNA, the CDR3 is TGTGCCAGCAGCCAGTATCAATACGAGCAGTACTTC. Its protein is CASSQYQYEQYF.

This clonotype was counted a few times. The chain employs TRBV5-1 and TRBJ2-2; 7 bases fit TRBD1. CDR3 length: 13 residues. Trimming cost V 4 bases and J 7 bases; bases outside gene matches: 4. The germline CDR1 and CDR2 sequences are SGHRS and YFSETQ. Here the CDR3 reads CASSEQGNGELFF. Written as DNA, the CDR3 is TGCGCCAGCAGCGAACAGGGGAACGGGGAGCTGTTTTTT. The full variable domain, completed using reference TRBV5-1 and TRBJ2-2, is KAGVTQTPRYLIKTRGQQVTLSCSPISGHRSVSWYQQTPGQGLQFLFEYFSETQRNKGNFPGRFSGRQFSNSRSEMNVSTLELGDSALYLCASSEQGNGELFFGEGSRLTVL.

This clonotype has ten or more counts. This chain uses TRBV4-2 with TRBJ2-1; the match to TRBD1 covers 7 bases. Germline CDR1 LGHNA, CDR2 YNFKEQ. There are 20 residues in the CDR3. V dropped 4 bases and J dropped 4; count of bases not matched to a gene: 22. The CDR3 bases are TGTGCCAGCAGCCCTCGGAGCCCGACAGGGCGTCTAGCCGTGTACAATGAGCAGTTCTTC. Translation: CASSPRSPTGRLAVYNEQFF.

This clonotype was observed many times. The V and J genes are TRBV7-2 and TRBJ2-7; D perhaps matches TRBD1 (7 bases). Germline V gene data show CDR1 as SGHTA and CDR2 as FQGNSA. CDR3 length: 16 residues. The V gene lost 0 bases and the J gene lost 1 base, with 13 bases spanning the gap. CDR3 amino acids: CASSLASGDRSYEQYF. DNA for the CDR3: TGTGCCAGCAGCTTAGCCTCGGGGGACAGATCCTACGAGCAGTACTTC.

This clonotype occurred many times. CDR3 residues: CATSASGGQVNEQFF. In DNA form, the CDR3 reads TGTGCCACCAGTGCGTCGGGGGGGCAAGTCAATGAGCAGTTCTTC. The chain is built from TRBV24-1 and TRBJ2-1; 8 bases line up with TRBD2. CDR1 is KGHDR and CDR2 is SFDVKD in the germline V gene. CDR3 length equals 15 residues. V dropped 5 bases and J dropped 6; count of bases not matched to a gene: 8.

This clonotype was counted ten times or more. The chain has TRBV6-5 and TRBJ1-2, with TRBD1 identical over 7 bases. CDR3 size: 15 residues. CDR1 and CDR2 (germline): MNHEY, SVGAGI. V lost 6 bases, J lost 7 bases, and 14 bases stayed unmatched. The CDR3 coding sequence is TGTGCCAGCAGCTATGGGGCGGGACAGTCTGGTGGCTACACCTTC. It encodes CASSYGAGQSGGYTF.

This clonotype was detected only a few times. In nucleotides, the CDR3 is TGCGCCAGCAGCTCGCGACTAGCGGGAGGCTTCCGCCCAGATACGCAGTATTTT. This gives the protein CASSSRLAGGFRPDTQYF. The chain combines TRBV4-1 with TRBJ2-3, with 13 bases matching TRBD2. CDR3 size: 18 residues. The ends lost 5 bases at V and 4 bases at J; junction bases unmatched: 12. Germline CDR1 MGHRA, CDR2 YSYEKL.

This clonotype was observed a handful of times. The rearrangement uses TRBV20-1 and TRBJ2-1; 9 nucleotides align to TRBD2. Germline V CDR1 and CDR2: DFQATT, SNEGSKA (reference sequence). This CDR3 comprises 13 residues. Here the CDR3 DNA reads TGCGCCAGTGCGCTAGCGGGGAACAATGAGCAGTTCTTC. Protein sequence: CASALAGNNEQFF.

This clonotype was counted between two and nine times. The gene calls are TRBV20-1 and TRBJ2-1; a weak D match, TRBD2 (6 bases). In germline, CDR1 is DFQATT, CDR2 SNEGSKA (reference sequence). This CDR3 spans 17 amino acids. V gave up 3 bases and J gave up 0 bases, with 18 bases separating them. In DNA form, the CDR3 reads TGCAGTGCTAGTAGGTGGGGGGACCCAAACTCCTACAATGAGCAGTTCTTC. Translating it yields CSASRWGDPNSYNEQFF.

This clonotype showed up many times. J is TRBJ1-2 and V is TRBV29-1; 7 bases align to TRBD1. V dropped 7 bases and J dropped 7; count of bases not matched to a gene: 6. The V gene's germline CDR1 is SQVTM and CDR2 ANQGSEA. This CDR3 has 11 amino acids. Here the CDR3 reads CSERQGRGYTF. CDR3 coding DNA: TGCAGCGAGAGACAGGGCCGTGGCTACACCTTC.

The chain employs TRBV12-3 or TRBV12-4 and TRBJ1-5; a weak D match, TRBD1 (5 bases). The germline V and J ends were trimmed by 3 bases and 4 bases, with 13 bases remaining between them. This CDR3 is built from 15 residues. In DNA form, the CDR3 reads TGTGCCAGCAGTTTGGGAGACAGCCCTAATCAGCCCCAGCATTTT. It encodes CASSLGDSPNQPQHF.

This clonotype has a handful of counts. The J gene is TRBJ1-1, the V gene TRBV7-2; D call uncertain. This CDR3 has 12 residues. V lost 5 bases to trimming and J lost 12 bases, with 16 bases between them. Germline V gene sequence: CDR1 SGHTA, CDR2 FQGNSA. The CDR3 loop reads CASSRPPYDTFF. The CDR3 region has the DNA TGTGCCAGCAGCCGACCCCCCTACGATACTTTCTTT.

V usage is TRBV10-3 and J usage is TRBJ1-5; weak D call: TRBD1 (6 bases). Trimming took 4 bases from V and 7 from J, leaving 11 bases between them. Germline V gene data show CDR1 as ENHRY and CDR2 as SYGVKD. The CDR3 totals 13 residues. This CDR3 is CAISGGQDQPQHF. The CDR3 DNA follows: TGTGCCATCAGTGGGGGACAAGACCAGCCCCAGCATTTT.